The T cell receptor beta chain under discussion was sequenced for a study of cytomegalovirus exposure and HLA in healthy donors. At the level of the study: Both the approximately 120 validation repertoires and the 600 to 750 first-cohort repertoires used the same platform, as reported by a later analysis. Study observations and caveats: Among TCR beta chains, those listed as cytomegalovirus-associated numbered over 150. High specificity and sensitivity for cytomegalovirus status were reported for the classifier. In vitro confirmation showed three CMV-associated chains to be CMV antigen specific.

This table comes from immunoSEQ multiplex PCR, and its TCRdb copy is limited to in-frame clones, with some not included. This table holds over 200,000 clones, approximately 86% found once. As regards this clone: What it recognizes is unknown.

CDR1 is GTSNPN and CDR2 is SVGIG in the germline V gene (reference sequence). CDR3 length: 11 amino acids. V lost 3 bases and J 5 bases, leaving 7 bases between the germline ends. The source of this sequence is a woman aged 18-35 years in good health and CMV-seronegative. Input material: PBMCs. The V and J genes are TRBV30 and TRBJ1-1; no reliable D call. This chain's CDR3 is CAWSERTEAFF. CDR3 nucleotides: TGTGCCTGGAGCGAGCGGACTGAAGCTTTCTTT.